This passage covers 8 T cell receptor beta chains from one sample sequenced in a study of blood T cell repertoires in COVID-19. Sequencing was performed with immunoSEQ multiplex PCR; in TCRdb, only in-frame clones are kept and a portion is missing. This sample carries tens of thousands of clones, approximately 77% of them seen once, and the ten largest clones take around 5.1%. The specimen sequenced was peripheral blood. Receptors were obtained from a woman aged 70-85 years with COVID-19, enrolled during active disease.

This clone has a handful of counts. The chain combines TRBV28 with TRBJ2-1; 11 bases are shared with TRBD2. Per germline, CDR1 MDHEN and CDR2 SYDVKM. Trimming took 5 bases from V and 6 from J; bases not matched to a gene: 6. The CDR3 consists of 15 residues. CDR3 region: CASSQGLAAPNEQFF. DNA of the CDR3: TGTGCCAGCAGTCAGGGACTAGCGGCCCCCAATGAGCAGTTCTTC. Together with reference TRBV28 and TRBJ2-1, the CDR3 gives the full variable domain: DVKVTQSSRYLVKRTGEKVFLECVQDMDHENMFWYRQDPGLGLRLIYFSYDVKMKEKGDIPEGYSVSREKKERFSLILESASTNQTSMYLCASSQGLAAPNEQFFGPGTRLTVL.

The V gene is TRBV27, the J gene TRBJ1-2, with 12 bases fitting TRBD1. The germline gives CDR1 MNHEY, CDR2 SMNVEV (reference sequence). V was pared by 3 bases and J by 3 bases, with 8 bases of the junction left unmatched. The CDR3 loop spans 17 amino acids. This CDR3 is CASSFTTGTGGHYGYTF. The CDR3 DNA reads as TGTGCCAGCAGTTTTACCACCGGGACAGGGGGCCACTATGGCTACACCTTC.

This clone occurred a few times. This rearrangement joins TRBV4-1 to TRBJ2-6; the D gene is possibly TRBD1 (5 bases). Trimming shortened V by 1 base and J by 2 bases, and 12 bases separated the two germline ends. Germline V gives CDR1 MGHRA, CDR2 YSYEKL. The CDR3 length is 17 residues. The CDR3 DNA reads as TGCGCCAGCAGCCAAGTAGGAAGGGGCGCTGGGGCCAACGTCCTGACTTTC. Translation gives CASSQVGRGAGANVLTF.

This clone was recorded a few times. V gene TRBV5-1 combines with J gene TRBJ1-2; 7 bases are a match to TRBD1. V shed 4 bases, J shed 8 bases, and the junction held 11 bases outside the gene matches. The germline CDR1 and CDR2 sequences are SGHRS and YFSETQ. The CDR3 has 14 residues. CDR3 region: CASSPERQGRGYTF. CDR3 sequence (DNA): TGCGCCAGCAGCCCGGAAAGACAGGGCCGCGGCTACACCTTC.

This clone was seen a single time. V gene TRBV6-5 combines with J gene TRBJ1-5; the match to TRBD1 covers 8 bases. With V trimmed by 6 bases and J by 8 bases, 6 bases remained unmatched. This CDR3 contains 13 residues. Germline values: CDR1 MNHEY, CDR2 SVGAGI. CDR3 residues: CASRVRGREPQHF. The CDR3 nucleotides are TGTGCCAGCAGGGTCAGGGGGCGAGAGCCCCAGCATTTT.

A remark on this clone: The junction does not match germline at one end; this may be a read error. The chain links TRBV7-7 to TRBJ2-1; 12 bases are a match to TRBD2. The CDR3 length is 17 residues. Germline-derived CDR1 and CDR2 are SSHAT and FNYEAQ (reference sequence). Written as DNA, the CDR3 is TGTGCTAGCAGCCAAGAGGGGCTAGCGGGAGGGCAGAATGAGCAGTTCTTC. It specifies CASSQEGLAGGQNEQFF.

This clone was observed a few times. The CDR3 nucleotides are TGCAGCGTTCTACCGCTGACTAGCGGGAGGCCCAGGGGCGGGGAGCTGTTTTTT. As protein: CSVLPLTSGRPRGGELFF. The chain uses TRBV29-1 and TRBJ2-2, with 13 bases matching TRBD2. The J segment lost 7 bases and the V segment lost 5 bases, leaving 16 bases of the junction unmatched. CDR1 is SQVTM, CDR2 ANQGSEA, per germline. This CDR3 is 18 amino acids long.

The chain joins TRBV28 to TRBJ2-7, with 8 bases matching TRBD1. The CDR3 runs to 14 residues. V shed 6 bases, J shed 7 bases, and the junction held 11 bases outside the gene matches. The germline gives CDR1 MDHEN, CDR2 SYDVKM. This chain's CDR3 is CASSPDRVLGEQYV. DNA of the CDR3: TGTGCCAGCAGCCCGGACAGGGTTCTTGGGGAGCAGTACGTC.